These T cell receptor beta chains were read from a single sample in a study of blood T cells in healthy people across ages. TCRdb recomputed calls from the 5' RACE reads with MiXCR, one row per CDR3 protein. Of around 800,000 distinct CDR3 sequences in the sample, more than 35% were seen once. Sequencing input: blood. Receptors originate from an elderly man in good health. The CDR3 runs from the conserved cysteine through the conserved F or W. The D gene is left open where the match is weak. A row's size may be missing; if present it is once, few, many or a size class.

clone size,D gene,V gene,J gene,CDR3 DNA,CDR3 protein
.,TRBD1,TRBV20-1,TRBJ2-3,TGCAGTGCTAGCAAGACAGGGCAGGGAGGCACAGATACGCAGTATTTT,CSASKTGQGGTDTQYF
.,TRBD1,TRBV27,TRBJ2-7,TGTGCCAGCAGTTTATCCCCCGACAGGGTAGGCGAGCAGTACTTC,CASSLSPDRVGEQYF
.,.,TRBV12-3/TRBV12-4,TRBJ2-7,TGTGCCAGCAGTTTAGGGCACCTCTACGAGCAGTACTTC,CASSLGHLYEQYF
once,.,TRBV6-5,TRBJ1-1,TGTGCCAGCAGTTATCCGGGATTCGAAGCTTTCTTT,CASSYPGFEAFF
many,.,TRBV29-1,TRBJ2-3,TGCAGCGTTGACTCAGGCACAGATACGCAGTATTTT,CSVDSGTDTQYF
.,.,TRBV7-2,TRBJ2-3,TGTGCCAGCAGCTCCTGGACTACAGATACGCAGTATTTT,CASSSWTTDTQYF
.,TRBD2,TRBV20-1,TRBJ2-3,TGCAGTGCGGTTCGGTCTAGCGGGGGAACAGATACGCAGTATTTT,CSAVRSSGGTDTQYF
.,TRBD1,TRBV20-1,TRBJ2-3,TGCAGTGCTAGTCCCCGGACAGGGGGGATCACAGATACGCAGTATTTT,CSASPRTGGITDTQYF
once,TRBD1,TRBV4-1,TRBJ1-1,TGCGCCAGCAGCCAAGACTCGGGTGCAGGACAGGGAACTGAAGCTTTCTTT,CASSQDSGAGQGTEAFF
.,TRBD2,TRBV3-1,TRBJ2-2,TGTGCCAGCAGCCTCCGGGGTAGCGGGATAACTGGGGAGCTGTTTTTT,CASSLRGSGITGELFF
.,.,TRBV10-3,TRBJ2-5,TGTGCCATCAAGGATGCGCAAGAGACCCAGTACTTC,CAIKDAQETQYF
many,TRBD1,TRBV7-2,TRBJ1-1,TGTGCCAGCAGCCCGCGACAGGGGATGAACACTGAAGCTTTCTTT,CASSPRQGMNTEAFF
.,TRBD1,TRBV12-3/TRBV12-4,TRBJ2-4,TGTGCCAGCAGTCAGCCGAGACAGGGGGCCAAAAACATTCAATACTTC,CASSQPRQGAKNIQYF
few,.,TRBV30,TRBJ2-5,TGTGCCTGGAGTGTCCCGCGACACGATCTCCAAGAGACCCAGTACTTC,CAWSVPRHDLQETQYF
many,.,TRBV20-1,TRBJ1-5,TGCAGTGCTATGGCGGGGGCATATCAGCCCCAGCATTTT,CSAMAGAYQPQHF
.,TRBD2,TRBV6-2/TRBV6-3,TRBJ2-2,TGTGCCAGCCGAAAGGCGGGGGCCGGGGAGCTGTTTTTT,CASRKAGAGELFF
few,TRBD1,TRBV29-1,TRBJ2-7,TGCAGCGTTAGACGGCGCCAACAGGGGGACTACGAGCAGTACTTC,CSVRRRQQGDYEQYF